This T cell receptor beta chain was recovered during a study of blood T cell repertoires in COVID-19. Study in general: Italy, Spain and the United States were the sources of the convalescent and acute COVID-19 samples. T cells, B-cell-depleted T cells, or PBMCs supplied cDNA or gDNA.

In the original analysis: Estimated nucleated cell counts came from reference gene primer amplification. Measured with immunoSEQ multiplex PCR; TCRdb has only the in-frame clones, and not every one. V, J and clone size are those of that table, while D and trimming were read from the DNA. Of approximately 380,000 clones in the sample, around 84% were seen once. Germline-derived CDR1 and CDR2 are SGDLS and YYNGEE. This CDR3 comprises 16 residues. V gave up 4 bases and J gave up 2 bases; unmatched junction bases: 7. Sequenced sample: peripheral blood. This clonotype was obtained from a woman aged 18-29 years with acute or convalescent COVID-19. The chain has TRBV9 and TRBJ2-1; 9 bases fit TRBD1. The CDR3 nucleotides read TGTGCCAGCAGCCCATTCGGACAGGGGCCCTACAATGAGCAGTTCTTC. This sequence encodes CASSPFGQGPYNEQFF.